The present T cell receptor beta chain was sequenced within a study of response to subunit inactivated influenza vaccine (dated by TCRdb to 2016 to 2018). General notes on the study: Deep quantitative T cell receptor repertoire profiling was used in the study to track responses to a trivalent subunit inactivated influenza vaccine. Study-level results and caveats: The authors suggested that each seasonal influenza vaccination may recruit only a limited number of new T cells.

This clonotype was counted only a few times. The antigen it binds to is not known. Base qualities are missing; no much larger clone stands one base away. Preparation of the library involved RT-PCR. Sequencing was performed on an Illumina HiSeq 2500. The public reads were reanalyzed by TCRdb: fastp trimming at Q25, MiXCR alignment, in-frame beta chains only. Every CDR3 protein is listed once, alongside the most common genes and DNA of its rows. A total of 530,000 or so distinct CDR3 sequences appear in this sample, around 25% of them only once. The ten largest clones add up to under 2.5% of the sample. The CDR3 covers 12 residues, taking in both the cysteine and the phenylalanine. Kept here is only the CDR3 DNA, which spans 36 bases and is read in frame from base 1. V gives up 8 bases and J gives up 5 bases, and the segment between their germline ends measures 10 bases.

This material consisted of CD4+ T cells sorted from PBMCs, taken 4 to 6 days after vaccination. This TCR was sampled from a man aged 45-65 years who received an inactivated influenza vaccine. Donor details come from another sample of the same person, matched by shared clones. The chain links TRBV12-3 or TRBV12-4 with TRBJ2-4; TRBD2 might be the D gene, on 6 matching bases. The bases are TGTGCCAGCTTCGGCGGGGAAAACATTCAGTACTTC. It is translated as CASFGGENIQYF.